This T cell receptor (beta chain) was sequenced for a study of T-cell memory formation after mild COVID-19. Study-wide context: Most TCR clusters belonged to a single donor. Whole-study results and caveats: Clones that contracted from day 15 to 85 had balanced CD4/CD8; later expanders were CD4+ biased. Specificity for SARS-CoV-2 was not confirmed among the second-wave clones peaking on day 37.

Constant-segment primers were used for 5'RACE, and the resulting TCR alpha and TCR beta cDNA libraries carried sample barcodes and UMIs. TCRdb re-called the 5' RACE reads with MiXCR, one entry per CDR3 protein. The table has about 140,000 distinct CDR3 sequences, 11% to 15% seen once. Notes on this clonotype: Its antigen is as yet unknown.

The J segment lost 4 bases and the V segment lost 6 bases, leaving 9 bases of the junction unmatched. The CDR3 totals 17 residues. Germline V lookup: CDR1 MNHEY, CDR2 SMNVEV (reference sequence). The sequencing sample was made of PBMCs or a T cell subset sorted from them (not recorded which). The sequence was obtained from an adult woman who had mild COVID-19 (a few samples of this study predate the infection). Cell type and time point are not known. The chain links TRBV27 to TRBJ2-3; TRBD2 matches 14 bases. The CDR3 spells CASSRLAGGLLSDTQYF. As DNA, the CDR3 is TGTGCCAGCAGCAGACTAGCGGGAGGGCTTCTGTCAGATACGCAGTATTTT.